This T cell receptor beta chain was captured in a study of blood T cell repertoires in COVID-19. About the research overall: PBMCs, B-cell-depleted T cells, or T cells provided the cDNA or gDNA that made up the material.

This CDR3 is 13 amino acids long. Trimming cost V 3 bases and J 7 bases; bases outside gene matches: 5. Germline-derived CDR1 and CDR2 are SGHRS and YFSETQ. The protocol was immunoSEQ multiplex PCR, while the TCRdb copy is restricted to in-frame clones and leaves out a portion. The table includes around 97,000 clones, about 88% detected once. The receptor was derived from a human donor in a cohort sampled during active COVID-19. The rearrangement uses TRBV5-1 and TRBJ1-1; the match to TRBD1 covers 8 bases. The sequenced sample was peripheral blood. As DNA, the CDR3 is TGCGCCAGCAGCTCGACAGGGGCCGTTGAAGCTTTCTTT. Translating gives CASSSTGAVEAFF.